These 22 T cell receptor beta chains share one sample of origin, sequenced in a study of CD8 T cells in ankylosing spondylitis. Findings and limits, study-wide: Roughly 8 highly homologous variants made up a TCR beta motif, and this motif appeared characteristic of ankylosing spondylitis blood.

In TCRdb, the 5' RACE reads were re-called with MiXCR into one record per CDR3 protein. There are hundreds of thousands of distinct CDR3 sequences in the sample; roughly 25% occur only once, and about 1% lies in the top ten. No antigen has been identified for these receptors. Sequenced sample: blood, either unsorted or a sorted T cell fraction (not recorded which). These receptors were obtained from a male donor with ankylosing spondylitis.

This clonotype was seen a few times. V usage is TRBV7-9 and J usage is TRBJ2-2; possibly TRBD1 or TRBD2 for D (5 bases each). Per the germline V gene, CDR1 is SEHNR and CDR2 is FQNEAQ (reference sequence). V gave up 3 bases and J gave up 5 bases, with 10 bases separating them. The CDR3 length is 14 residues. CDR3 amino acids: CASSFTGGTGELFF. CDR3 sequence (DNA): TGTGCCAGCAGCTTCACTGGGGGAACCGGGGAGCTGTTTTTT.

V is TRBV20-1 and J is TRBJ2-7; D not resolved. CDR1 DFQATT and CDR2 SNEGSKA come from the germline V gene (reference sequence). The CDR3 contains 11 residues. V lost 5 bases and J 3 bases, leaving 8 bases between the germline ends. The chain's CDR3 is CSADHSYEQYF. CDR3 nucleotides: TGCAGTGCTGACCACAGCTACGAGCAGTACTTC.

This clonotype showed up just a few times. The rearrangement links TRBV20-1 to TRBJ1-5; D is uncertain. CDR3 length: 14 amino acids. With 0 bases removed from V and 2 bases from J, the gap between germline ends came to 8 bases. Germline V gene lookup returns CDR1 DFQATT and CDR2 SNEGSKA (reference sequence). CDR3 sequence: CSARDLLGNQPQHF. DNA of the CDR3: TGCAGTGCTAGAGATTTACTCGGCAATCAGCCCCAGCATTTT.

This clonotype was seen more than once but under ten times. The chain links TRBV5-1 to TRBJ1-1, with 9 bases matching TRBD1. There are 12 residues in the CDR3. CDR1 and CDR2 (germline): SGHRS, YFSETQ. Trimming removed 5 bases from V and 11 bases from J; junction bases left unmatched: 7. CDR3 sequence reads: CASRGQGRLAFF. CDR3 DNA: TGCGCCAGCAGGGGACAGGGACGTCTCGCTTTCTTT.

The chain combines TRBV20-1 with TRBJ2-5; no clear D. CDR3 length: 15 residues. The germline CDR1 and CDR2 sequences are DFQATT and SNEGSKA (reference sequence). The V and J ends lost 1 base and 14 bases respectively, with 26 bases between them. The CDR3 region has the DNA TGCAGTGCTAGAGCCGCTCTCGGGCCATTCGCCCCCAGTTACTTC. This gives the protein CSARAALGPFAPSYF.

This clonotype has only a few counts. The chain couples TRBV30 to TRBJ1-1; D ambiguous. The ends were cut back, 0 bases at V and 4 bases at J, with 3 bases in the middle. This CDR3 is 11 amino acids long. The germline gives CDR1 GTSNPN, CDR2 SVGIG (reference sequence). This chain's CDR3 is CAWSVTTEAFF. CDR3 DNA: TGTGCCTGGAGTGTCACCACTGAAGCTTTCTTT.

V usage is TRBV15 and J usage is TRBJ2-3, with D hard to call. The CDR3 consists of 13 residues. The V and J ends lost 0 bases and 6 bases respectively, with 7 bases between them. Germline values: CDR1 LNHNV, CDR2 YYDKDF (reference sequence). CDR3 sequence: CATSRDLGDTQYF. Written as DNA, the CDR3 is TGTGCCACCAGCAGAGATCTGGGGGATACGCAGTATTTT.

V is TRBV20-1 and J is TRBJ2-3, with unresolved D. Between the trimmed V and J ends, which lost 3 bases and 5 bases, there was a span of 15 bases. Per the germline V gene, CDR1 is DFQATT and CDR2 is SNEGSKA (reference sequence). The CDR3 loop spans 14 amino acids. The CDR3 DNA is TGCAGTGCTAGCGTTTTCGCGGAGAGAGATACGCAGTATTTT. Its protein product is CSASVFAERDTQYF.

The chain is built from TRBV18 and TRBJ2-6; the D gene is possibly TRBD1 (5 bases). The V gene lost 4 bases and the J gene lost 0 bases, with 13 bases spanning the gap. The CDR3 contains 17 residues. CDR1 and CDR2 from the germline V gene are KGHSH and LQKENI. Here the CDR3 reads CASSQGAPFSGANVLTF. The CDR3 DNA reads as TGTGCCAGCTCACAAGGGGCCCCATTCTCTGGGGCCAACGTCCTGACTTTC.

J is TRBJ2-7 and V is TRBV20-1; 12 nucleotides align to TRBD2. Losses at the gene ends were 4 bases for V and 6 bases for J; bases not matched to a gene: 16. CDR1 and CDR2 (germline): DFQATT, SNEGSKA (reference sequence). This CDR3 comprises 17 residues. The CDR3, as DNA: TGCAGTGCTAATCGCCTAGCGGGAGGGCCGGGGGTTGGCGAGCAGTACTTC. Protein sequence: CSANRLAGGPGVGEQYF.

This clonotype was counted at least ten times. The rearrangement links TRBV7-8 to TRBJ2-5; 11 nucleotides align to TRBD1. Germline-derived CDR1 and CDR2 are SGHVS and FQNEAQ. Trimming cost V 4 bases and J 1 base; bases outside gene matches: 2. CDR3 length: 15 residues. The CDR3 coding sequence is TGTGCCAGCAGCTCGGACAGGGGGCGCCAAGAGACCCAGTACTTC. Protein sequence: CASSSDRGRQETQYF. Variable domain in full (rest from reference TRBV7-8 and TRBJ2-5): GAGVSQSPRYKVAKRGQDVALRCDPISGHVSLFWYQQALGQGPEFLTYFQNEAQLDKSGLPSDRFFAERPEGSVSTLKIQRTQQEDSAVYLCASSSDRGRQETQYFGPGTRLLVL.

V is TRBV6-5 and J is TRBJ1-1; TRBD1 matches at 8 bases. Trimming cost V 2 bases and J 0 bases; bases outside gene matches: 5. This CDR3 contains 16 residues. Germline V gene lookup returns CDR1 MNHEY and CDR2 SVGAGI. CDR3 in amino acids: CASSYRGQVVNTEAFF. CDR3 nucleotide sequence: TGTGCCAGCAGTTACCGGGGACAGGTGGTGAACACTGAAGCTTTCTTT.

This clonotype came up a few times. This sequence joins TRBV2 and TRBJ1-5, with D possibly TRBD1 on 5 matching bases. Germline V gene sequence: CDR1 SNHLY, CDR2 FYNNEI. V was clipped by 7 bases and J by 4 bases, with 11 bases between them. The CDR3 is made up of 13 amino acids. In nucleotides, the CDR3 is TGTGCCAGCAAGGGAGACAGAAATCAGCCCCAGCATTTT. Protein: CASKGDRNQPQHF.

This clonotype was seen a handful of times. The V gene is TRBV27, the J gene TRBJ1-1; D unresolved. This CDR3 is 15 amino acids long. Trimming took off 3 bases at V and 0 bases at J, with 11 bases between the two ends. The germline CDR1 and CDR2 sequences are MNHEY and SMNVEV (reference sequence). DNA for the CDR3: TGTGCCAGCAGTTTTAGTATGGTAGTGAACACTGAAGCTTTCTTT. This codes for CASSFSMVVNTEAFF.

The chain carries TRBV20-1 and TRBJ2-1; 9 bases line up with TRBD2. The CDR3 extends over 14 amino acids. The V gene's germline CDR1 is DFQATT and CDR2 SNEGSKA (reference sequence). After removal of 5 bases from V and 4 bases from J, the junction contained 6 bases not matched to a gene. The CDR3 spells CSAPISGSYNEQFF. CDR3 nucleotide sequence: TGCAGTGCTCCGATTAGCGGGAGTTACAATGAGCAGTTCTTC.

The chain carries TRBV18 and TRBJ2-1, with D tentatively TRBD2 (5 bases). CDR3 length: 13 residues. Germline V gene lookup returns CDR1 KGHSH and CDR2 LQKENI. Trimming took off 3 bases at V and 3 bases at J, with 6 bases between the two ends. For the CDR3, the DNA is TGTGCCAGCTCACCGACTAACTACAATGAGCAGTTCTTC. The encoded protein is CASSPTNYNEQFF.

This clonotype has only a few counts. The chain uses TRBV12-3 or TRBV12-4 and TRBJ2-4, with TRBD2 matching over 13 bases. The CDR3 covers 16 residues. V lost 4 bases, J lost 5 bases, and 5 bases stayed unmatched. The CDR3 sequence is CASSSRTSGSENIQYF. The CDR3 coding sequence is TGTGCCAGCAGTTCGCGGACTAGCGGGAGCGAAAACATTCAGTACTTC.

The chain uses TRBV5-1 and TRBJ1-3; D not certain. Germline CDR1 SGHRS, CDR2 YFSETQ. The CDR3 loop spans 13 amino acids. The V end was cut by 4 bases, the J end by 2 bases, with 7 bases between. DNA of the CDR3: TGCGCCAGCAGCATACTAGCTGGAAACACCATATATTTT. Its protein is CASSILAGNTIYF.

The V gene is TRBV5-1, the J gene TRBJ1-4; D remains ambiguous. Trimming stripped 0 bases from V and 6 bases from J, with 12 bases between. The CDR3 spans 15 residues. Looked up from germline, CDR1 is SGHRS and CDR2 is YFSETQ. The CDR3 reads CASSLAGRGDEKLFF. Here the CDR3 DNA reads TGCGCCAGCAGCTTGGCCGGTCGGGGAGATGAAAAACTGTTTTTT.

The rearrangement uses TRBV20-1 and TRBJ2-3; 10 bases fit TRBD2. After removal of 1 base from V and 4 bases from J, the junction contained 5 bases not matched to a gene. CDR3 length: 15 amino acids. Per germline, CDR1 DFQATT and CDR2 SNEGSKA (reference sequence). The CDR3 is CSARGLAGASDTQYF. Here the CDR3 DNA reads TGCAGTGCTAGAGGTCTAGCGGGAGCATCAGATACGCAGTATTTT.

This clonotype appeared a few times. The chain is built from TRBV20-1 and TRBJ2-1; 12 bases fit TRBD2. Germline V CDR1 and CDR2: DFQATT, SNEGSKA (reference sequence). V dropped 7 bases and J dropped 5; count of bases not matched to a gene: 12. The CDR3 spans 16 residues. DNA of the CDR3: TGCAGTGTTTTTGAGGCTAGCGGGAGGGTCGACAATGAGCAGTTCTTC. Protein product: CSVFEASGRVDNEQFF.

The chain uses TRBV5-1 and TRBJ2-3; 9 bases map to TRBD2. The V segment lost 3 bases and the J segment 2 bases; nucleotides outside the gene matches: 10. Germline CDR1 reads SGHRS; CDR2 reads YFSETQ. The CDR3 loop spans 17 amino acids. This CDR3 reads CASSSGAIAGDTDTQYF. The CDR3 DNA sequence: TGCGCCAGCAGCTCGGGAGCCATAGCGGGAGACACAGATACGCAGTATTTT.